This record looks at one T cell receptor (beta chain) sequence and its context. This clonotype was seen many times. It lacks a known antigen. One end of the junction is discordant with germline, which a read error may explain. The germline V gene (reference sequence) gives CDR1 as MNHEY and CDR2 as SMNVEV. From the cysteine up to the phenylalanine, the CDR3 has a length of 8 residues. Kept here is only the CDR3 DNA, which spans 24 bases and is read in frame from base 1. These data come from a study of CD8+CD57+ T cells in acquired aplastic anemia (dated by TCRdb to the late 2010s). Concerning the study at large: A mean of around 3 ug of DNA, ranging from 0.2 to 27.4 ug, was extracted from sorted CD4+ and CD8+ cells. For healthy donor samples, the average read count was around 9.9 million for CD4+ cells and approximately 11 million for CD8+ cells. General study outcomes and caveats: No significant difference in CD8+ Simpson's diversity was found between patients and healthy controls (P=0.060). Although roughly 30 CD8+ CDR3 sequences were shared by patients and controls, these sequences appeared highly expressed in patients and within the immunodominant clones of patients.

Genomic DNA served as template for TCR beta VDJ combination and CDR3 sequence profiling. TCR repertoire sequencing was run on an Illumina HiSeq 2000. In the paper's pipeline: TRBV/TRBJ rearrangement plots, CDR3 size and DJ length profiles, and Simpson's diversity index were used to evaluate the repertoires. The most abundant DNA sequence in the deep sequencing data was taken as the immunodominant clone. CDR3 amino acid sequences were screened for sharing across subjects and compared with published repertoires and the VDJdb database. TCRdb itself trimmed the public reads at Q25 with fastp, ran MiXCR and retained productive beta chains. Duplicate CDR3 protein sequences are folded into a single record with the most common DNA and genes. These V and J calls rely on TCRdb rather than the paper's analysis. This sample holds under 75,000 distinct CDR3 sequences; around half were observed only once. Together, the top ten hold about 8% of the sample.

In the study, sorted CD4+ and CD8+ blood T cells from patients with severe aplastic anemia and from healthy subjects underwent deep sequencing of TCR repertoires. Ficoll-Paque density gradient centrifugation was used to isolate peripheral blood mononuclear cells. Before DNA was extracted, CD4+ and CD8+ T cells were sorted using either FACS or magnetic beads. The sample comprised sorted CD4+, CD8+, or CD8+CD57+ T cells (not recorded which) from PBMCs. The V and J genes are TRBV27 and TRBJ2-7; there is no confident call for the D gene. This receptor was identified in a human donor in good health, serving as a control. CDR3 region: CASSHQSF. The DNA sequence is given as TGTGCCAGCAGCCACCAGAGTTTC.